The 7 T cell receptor beta chains listed next were all sequenced from one sample in a study of vaccination effects on CD4 cells after COVID-19. Antigen-specific CD4+ T cells were first expanded with viral peptide pools by the ViraFEST assay and only then sequenced. Culturing for about ten days preceded CD4+ T cell isolation. All participants had two doses of either the BNT162b2 or mRNA-1273 vaccine. Repertoires were generated with immunoSEQ multiplex PCR, while TCRdb's copy carries only in-frame clones and drops some. The sample carries about 14,000 clones, about 72% recorded once. Their specific antigens are unknown. The sequencing used CD4+ T cells from PBMCs cultured with SARS-CoV-2 spike peptides, collected after COVID-19 vaccination. All receptors come from a human donor who received a COVID-19 vaccine.

The rearrangement uses TRBV2 and TRBJ2-1, with D maybe TRBD1 (6 bases). The CDR3 sequence is 14 residues long. The V gene lost 6 bases and the J gene lost 6 bases, with 15 bases spanning the gap. CDR1 is SNHLY, CDR2 FYNNEI, per germline. CDR3: CASSRNREGNEQFF. The CDR3 nucleotides read TGTGCCAGCAGCAGGAACAGGGAAGGCAATGAGCAGTTCTTC. The full variable domain, its missing parts supplied by reference TRBV2 and TRBJ2-1, is EPEVTQTPSHQVTQMGQEVILRCVPISNHLYFYWYRQILGQKVEFLVSFYNNEISEKSEIFDDQFSVERPDGSNFTLKIRSTKLEDSAMYFCASSRNREGNEQFFGPGTRLTVL.

By share, this clone ranks as medium-sized. This sequence joins TRBV9 and TRBJ1-2; no clear D gene. CDR3 length equals 15 residues. The V and J ends lost 4 bases and 3 bases respectively, with 16 bases between them. Germline loops: CDR1 SGDLS, CDR2 YYNGEE. The CDR3 DNA reads as TGTGCCAGCAGCCCACGGCTAGAAGGGCACTATGGCTACACCTTC. Residues: CASSPRLEGHYGYTF.

This rearrangement joins TRBV5-4 to TRBJ2-5; D is ambiguous. The ends were cut back, 0 bases at V and 1 base at J, with 7 bases in the middle. CDR3 length: 14 amino acids. The V gene's germline CDR1 is SGHNT and CDR2 YYREEE (reference sequence). The chain's CDR3 is CASSLAPAQETQYF. DNA for the CDR3: TGTGCCAGCAGCTTGGCTCCAGCCCAAGAGACCCAGTACTTC.

The chain joins TRBV28 to TRBJ1-5; 8 nucleotides agree with TRBD1. Germline V gene sequence: CDR1 MDHEN, CDR2 SYDVKM. The trim removed 2 bases at V and 5 bases at J, leaving 8 bases unmatched. The CDR3 has 16 amino acids. CDR3 nucleotides: TGTGCCAGCAGTTTAGCCGACAGGGGAATCCATCAGCCCCAGCATTTT. Protein product: CASSLADRGIHQPQHF. The whole variable domain, filled in from reference TRBV28 and TRBJ1-5, reads DVKVTQSSRYLVKRTGEKVFLECVQDMDHENMFWYRQDPGLGLRLIYFSYDVKMKEKGDIPEGYSVSREKKERFSLILESASTNQTSMYLCASSLADRGIHQPQHFGDGTRLSIL.

Only a few counts were recorded for this clone. The CDR3 bases are TGTGCCAGCAGCTTCACAGGGGGCGCTGGCTACACCTTC. Protein sequence: CASSFTGGAGYTF. The chain has TRBV7-9 and TRBJ1-2; 9 bases align to TRBD1. This CDR3 comprises 13 residues. Germline values: CDR1 SEHNR, CDR2 FQNEAQ (reference sequence). The ends lost 3 bases at V and 7 bases at J; junction bases unmatched: 3.

This clone was seen a few times. The chain uses TRBV27 and TRBJ2-2; the D gene is possibly TRBD1 (5 bases). CDR3 length: 16 residues. V was cut by 5 bases and J by 0 bases, with 13 bases left in between. Germline V CDR1 and CDR2: MNHEY, SMNVEV (reference sequence). In DNA, the CDR3 is TGTGCCAGCAGTCCCACCGACAGACCGAACACCGGGGAGCTGTTTTTT. It is translated as CASSPTDRPNTGELFF.

The rearrangement links TRBV30 to TRBJ2-2; D is ambiguous. This CDR3 contains 12 residues. Trimming left V 1 base short and J 4 bases short, with 4 bases between. Germline V gene sequence: CDR1 GTSNPN, CDR2 SVGIG (reference sequence). The CDR3 loop reads CAWSASTGELFF. CDR3 DNA sequence: TGTGCCTGGAGTGCGAGCACCGGGGAGCTGTTTTTT.